The clone carrying this TCR beta chain was counted a single time. The data were taken from a study of blood T cell repertoires in COVID-19. Measured with immunoSEQ multiplex PCR; TCRdb has only the in-frame clones, and not every one. The table includes 300,000 to 400,000 clones, about nine tenths detected once. The sequencing input was PBMCs or T cells enriched from blood (not recorded which). The sequence derives from a man aged 55 to 70 who had recovered from COVID-19.

CDR3 residues: CASSLVGDRANYEQYF. The CDR3 coding sequence is TGTGCCAGCAGCTTAGTTGGTGACAGGGCTAACTACGAGCAGTACTTC. V gene TRBV7-2 combines with J gene TRBJ2-7, with TRBD1 matching over 7 bases. Germline V CDR1 and CDR2: SGHTA, FQGNSA. The CDR3 loop spans 16 amino acids. The trim removed 1 base at V and 3 bases at J, leaving 9 bases unmatched.